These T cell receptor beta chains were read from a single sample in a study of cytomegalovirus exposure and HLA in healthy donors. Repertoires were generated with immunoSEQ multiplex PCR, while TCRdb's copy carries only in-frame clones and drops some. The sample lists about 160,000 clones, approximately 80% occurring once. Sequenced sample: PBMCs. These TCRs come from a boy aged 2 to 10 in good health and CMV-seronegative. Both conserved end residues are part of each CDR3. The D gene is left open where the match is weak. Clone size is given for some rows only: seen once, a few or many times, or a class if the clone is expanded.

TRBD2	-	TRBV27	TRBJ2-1	TGTGCCAGCAGTGCCGGGACTAGCTTCTACAATGAGCAGTTCTTC	CASSAGTSFYNEQFF
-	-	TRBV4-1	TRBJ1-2	TGCGCCAGCAGCCAAGGCTTCACAGGGATTATGAATGGCTACACCTTC	CASSQGFTGIMNGYTF
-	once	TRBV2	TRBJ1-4	TGTGCCAGCGAAAACACGGGGGAGGGTGGTGAAAAACTGTTTTTT	CASENTGEGGEKLFF
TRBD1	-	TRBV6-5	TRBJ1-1	TGTGCCAGCAGTGAAATAACAGGGGTCACTGAAGCTTTCTTT	CASSEITGVTEAFF
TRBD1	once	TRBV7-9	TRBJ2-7	TGTGCCAGCAGGCGGGACAGGGGCGTTTACGAGCAGTACTTC	CASRRDRGVYEQYF
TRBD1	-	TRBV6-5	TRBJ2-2	TGTGCCAGCAGTCCTGACAGGGTAAACACCGGGGAGCTGTTTTTT	CASSPDRVNTGELFF
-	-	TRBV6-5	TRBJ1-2	TGTGCCAGCAGTTACTCGAACGGACAGCTGAAATATGGCTACACCTTC	CASSYSNGQLKYGYTF
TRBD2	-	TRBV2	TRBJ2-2	TGTGCCAGCAAGCCCACTAGCGGGAGCACCGGGGAGCTGTTTTTT	CASKPTSGSTGELFF
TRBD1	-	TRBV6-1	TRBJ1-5	TGTGCCAGCAGACCCGGACAGGGGCTGGCCCAGCATTTT	CASRPGQGLAQHF
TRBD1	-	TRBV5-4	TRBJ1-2	TGTGCCAGCAGCTTGCGAAGGGACAGGGTGGAAGGCTACACCTTC	CASSLRRDRVEGYTF
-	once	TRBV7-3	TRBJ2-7	TGTGCCAGCAGCTTAGGGCCGACGAACGAGCAGTACTTC	CASSLGPTNEQYF
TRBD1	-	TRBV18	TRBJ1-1	TGTGCCAGCTCACCCGGACAGGGCCCTGAAGCTTTCTTT	CASSPGQGPEAFF
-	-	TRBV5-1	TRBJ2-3	TGCGCCAGCAGCCCACTCCCGCGGGCTAGCTCATCTAGCACAGATACGCAGTATTTT	CASSPLPRASSSSTDTQYF
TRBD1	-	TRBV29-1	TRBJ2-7	TGCAGCGTTGAAGTGTTAGTCACAGGGGGCTCCTACGAGCAGTACTTC	CSVEVLVTGGSYEQYF
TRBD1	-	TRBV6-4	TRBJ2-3	TGTGCCAGCAGTGAAGACGGGACAGCAGATACGCAGTATTTT	CASSEDGTADTQYF
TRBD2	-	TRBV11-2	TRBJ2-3	TGTGCCAGCAGCTCGATAGCGGGAGGATCAGATACGCAGTATTTT	CASSSIAGGSDTQYF
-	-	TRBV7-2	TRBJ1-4	TGTGCCAGCAGCAGGGGATTCGATGAAAAACTGTTTTTT	CASSRGFDEKLFF
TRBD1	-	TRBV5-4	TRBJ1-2	TGTGCCAGCACCTTCTTCCCCCTGACAGGGGAAGACGGCTACACCTTC	CASTFFPLTGEDGYTF
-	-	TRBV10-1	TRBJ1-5	TGCGCCAGCAGTGAGGACAATAGCAATCAGCCCCAGCATTTT	CASSEDNSNQPQHF
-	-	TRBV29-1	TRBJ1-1	TGCAGCGCCCAGGGATTGAACACTGAAGCTTTCTTT	CSAQGLNTEAFF
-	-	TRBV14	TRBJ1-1	TGTGCCAGCAGCCAAGAGGCATTCTCAGACACTGAAGCTTTCTTT	CASSQEAFSDTEAFF
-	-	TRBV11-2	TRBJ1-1	TGTGCCAGCAGCTTGAAACGCGGGATGAACACTGAAGCTTTCTTT	CASSLKRGMNTEAFF
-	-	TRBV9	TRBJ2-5	TGTGCCAGCAGCGCCCGACACAACGGATTAGAGACCCAGTACTTC	CASSARHNGLETQYF
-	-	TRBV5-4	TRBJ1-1	TGTGCCAGCAGCCCCCCGACAGGCGAAGCTTTCTTT	CASSPPTGEAFF
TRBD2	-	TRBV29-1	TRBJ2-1	TGCAGCGTGAAGGGACTAGCGGGCGACAATGAGCAGTTCTTC	CSVKGLAGDNEQFF
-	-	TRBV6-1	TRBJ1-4	TGTGCCAGCACGCCAGGGGATCCTGAAAAACTGTTTTTT	CASTPGDPEKLFF
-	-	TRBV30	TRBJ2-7	TGTGCCTGGACCCCCGGTTCCTCCTACGAGCAGTACTTC	CAWTPGSSYEQYF
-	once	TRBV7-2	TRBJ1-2	TGTGCCAGCAGCTTAGACGGGTCAGTGTCTCCTGGCTACACCTTC	CASSLDGSVSPGYTF
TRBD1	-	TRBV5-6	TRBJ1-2	TGTGCCAGCAGCTTCGGGCTGGGACAGGGAATAAATGGCTACACCTTC	CASSFGLGQGINGYTF
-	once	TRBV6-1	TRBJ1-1	TGTGCCACCAACAGGGTCATGAACACTGAAGCTTTCTTT	CATNRVMNTEAFF
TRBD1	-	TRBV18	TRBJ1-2	TGTGCCAGCTCACGGGACAGAGTCTATGGCTACACCTTC	CASSRDRVYGYTF
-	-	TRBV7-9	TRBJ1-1	TGTGCCAGCAGCTTATTCGGCGGGGGGGAACAGGTTGAGGCTTTCTTT	CASSLFGGGEQVEAFF
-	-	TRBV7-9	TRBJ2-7	TGTGCCAGCAGTCATGGACAGTATGAGTTTGAGCAGTACTTC	CASSHGQYEFEQYF
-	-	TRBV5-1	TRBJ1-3	TGCGCCAGCAGCTTGTATCTCCGGGACTCAGGAAACACCATATATTTT	CASSLYLRDSGNTIYF
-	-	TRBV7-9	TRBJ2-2	TGTGCCAGCAGCTTAGCGCCAACAGGGAGCACCGGGGAGCTGTTTTTT	CASSLAPTGSTGELFF